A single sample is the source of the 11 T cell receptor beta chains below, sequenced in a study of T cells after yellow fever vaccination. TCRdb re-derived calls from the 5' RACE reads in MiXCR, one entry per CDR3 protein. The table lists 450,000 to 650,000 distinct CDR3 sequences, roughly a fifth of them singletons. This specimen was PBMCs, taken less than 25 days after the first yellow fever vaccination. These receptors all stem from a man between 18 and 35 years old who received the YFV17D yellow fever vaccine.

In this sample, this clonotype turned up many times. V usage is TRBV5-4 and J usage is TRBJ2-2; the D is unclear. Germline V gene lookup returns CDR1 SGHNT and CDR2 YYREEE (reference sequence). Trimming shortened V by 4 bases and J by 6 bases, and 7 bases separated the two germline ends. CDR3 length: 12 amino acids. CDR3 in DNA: TGTGCCAGCAGCGTACCAGCCGGGGAGCTGTTTTTT. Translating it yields CASSVPAGELFF.

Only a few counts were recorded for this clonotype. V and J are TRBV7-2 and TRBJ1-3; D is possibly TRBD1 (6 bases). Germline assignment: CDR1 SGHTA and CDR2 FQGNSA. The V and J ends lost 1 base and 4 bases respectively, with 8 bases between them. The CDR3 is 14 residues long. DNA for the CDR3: TGTGCCAGCAGCTTAGATCAGGGGGGAAACACCATATATTTT. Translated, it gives CASSLDQGGNTIYF.

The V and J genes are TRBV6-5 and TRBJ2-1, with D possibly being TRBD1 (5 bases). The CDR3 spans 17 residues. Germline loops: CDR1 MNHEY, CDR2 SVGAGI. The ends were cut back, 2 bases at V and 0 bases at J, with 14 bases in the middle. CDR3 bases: TGTGCCAGCAGTTACCAACAGGCTACGAGCTCCTACAATGAGCAGTTCTTC. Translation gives CASSYQQATSSYNEQFF.

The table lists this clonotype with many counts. CDR3 sequence reads: CASSLQEAFTDTQYF. In nucleotides, the CDR3 is TGCGCCAGCAGCTTACAGGAAGCTTTCACAGATACGCAGTATTTT. This chain uses TRBV5-1 with TRBJ2-3, with D maybe TRBD1 (5 bases). V was shortened by 2 bases and J by 2 bases, with 12 bases between the two germline ends. This CDR3 comprises 15 residues. Germline CDR1 and CDR2: SGHRS and YFSETQ.

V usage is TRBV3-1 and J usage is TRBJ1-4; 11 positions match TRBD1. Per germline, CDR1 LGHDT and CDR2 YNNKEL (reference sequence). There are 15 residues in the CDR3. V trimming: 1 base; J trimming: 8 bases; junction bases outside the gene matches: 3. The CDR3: CASSQAGTGGEKLFF. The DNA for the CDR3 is TGTGCCAGCAGCCAAGCTGGGACAGGGGGAGAAAAACTGTTTTTT.

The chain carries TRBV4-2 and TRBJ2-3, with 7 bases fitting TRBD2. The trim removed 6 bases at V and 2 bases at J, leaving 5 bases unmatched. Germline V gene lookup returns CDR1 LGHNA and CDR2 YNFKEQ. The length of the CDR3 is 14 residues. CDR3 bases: TGTGCCAGCAGACCGAGCGGGGTCACAGATACGCAGTATTTT. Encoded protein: CASRPSGVTDTQYF.

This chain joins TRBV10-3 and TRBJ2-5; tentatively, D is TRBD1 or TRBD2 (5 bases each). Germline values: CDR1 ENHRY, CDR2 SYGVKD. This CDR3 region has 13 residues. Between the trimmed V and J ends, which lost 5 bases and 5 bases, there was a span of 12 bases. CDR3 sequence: CAISPRGGETQYF. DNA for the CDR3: TGTGCCATCAGTCCTAGGGGCGGGGAGACCCAGTACTTC.

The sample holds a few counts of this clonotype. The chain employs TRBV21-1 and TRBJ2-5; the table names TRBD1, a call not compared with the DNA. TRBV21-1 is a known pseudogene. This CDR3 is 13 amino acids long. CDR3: CATRGSDQETQYF. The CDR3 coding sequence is TGTGCCACCCGGGGGTCAGATCAAGAGACCCAGTACTTC.

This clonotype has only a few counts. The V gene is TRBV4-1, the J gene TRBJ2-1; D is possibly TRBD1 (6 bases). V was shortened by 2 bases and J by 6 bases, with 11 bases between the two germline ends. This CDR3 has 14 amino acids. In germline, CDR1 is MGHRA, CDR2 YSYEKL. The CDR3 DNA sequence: TGCGCCAGCAGCCAATCTGGACAGTCCAATGAGCAGTTCTTC. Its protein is CASSQSGQSNEQFF.

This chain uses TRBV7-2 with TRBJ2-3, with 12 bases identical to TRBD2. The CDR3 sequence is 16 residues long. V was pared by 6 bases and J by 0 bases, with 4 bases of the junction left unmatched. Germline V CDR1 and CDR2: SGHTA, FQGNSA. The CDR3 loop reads CASRLAGGLSTDTQYF. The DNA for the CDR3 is TGTGCCAGCAGGCTAGCGGGGGGGCTTAGCACAGATACGCAGTATTTT.

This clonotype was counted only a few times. CDR3 region: CASSTRGRYTDTQYF. Written as DNA, the CDR3 is TGTGCCAGTAGTACCAGGGGCAGATACACAGATACGCAGTATTTT. This sequence joins TRBV19 and TRBJ2-3, with a weak D call TRBD1 (6 bases). V lost 4 bases to trimming and J lost 2 bases, with 13 bases between them. CDR3 length equals 15 residues. Germline lookup yields CDR1 LNHDA and CDR2 SQIVND (reference sequence).